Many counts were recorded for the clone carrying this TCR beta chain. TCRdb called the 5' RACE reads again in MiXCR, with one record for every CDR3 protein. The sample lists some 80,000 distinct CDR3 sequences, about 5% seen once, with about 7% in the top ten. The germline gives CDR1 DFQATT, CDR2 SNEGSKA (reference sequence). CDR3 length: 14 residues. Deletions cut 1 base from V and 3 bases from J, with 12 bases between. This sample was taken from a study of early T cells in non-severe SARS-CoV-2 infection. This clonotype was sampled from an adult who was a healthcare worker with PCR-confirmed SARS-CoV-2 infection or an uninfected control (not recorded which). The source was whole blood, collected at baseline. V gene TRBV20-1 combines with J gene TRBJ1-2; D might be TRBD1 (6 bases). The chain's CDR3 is CSARGNRADYGYTF. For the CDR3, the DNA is TGCAGTGCTAGAGGGAACAGGGCGGACTATGGCTACACCTTC.